The 2 T cell receptor beta chains presented below share a single source sample, sequenced in a study of identical twins. TCRdb reprocessed the 5' RACE reads via MiXCR and lists one record per CDR3 protein. The repertoire holds 1.5 million to 2 million distinct CDR3 sequences, around a third seen once, with 0.25% to 0.3% in the top ten. Sequencing input: cord blood. All receptors derive from a newborn girl in good health.

V usage is TRBV5-1 and J usage is TRBJ2-3; no clear D. This CDR3 has 11 residues. V shed 6 bases and J shed 4 bases, with 6 bases lying between them. Germline V gene sequence: CDR1 SGHRS, CDR2 YFSETQ. CDR3 nucleotides: TGCGCCAGCACCGTCGCAGATACGCAGTATTTT. Its translation is CASTVADTQYF.

This clonotype has just a few counts. This sequence joins TRBV29-1 and TRBJ1-2, with D perhaps TRBD1 (5 bases). CDR1 and CDR2 (germline): SQVTM, ANQGSEA. The CDR3 covers 14 residues. The germline V and J ends were trimmed by 0 bases and 0 bases, with 8 bases remaining between them. The CDR3: CSVEDRGANYGYTF. As DNA, the CDR3 is TGCAGCGTTGAAGATAGGGGAGCTAACTATGGCTACACCTTC.